What follows are 11 T cell receptor beta chains derived from one specimen sequenced in a study of identical twins. TCRdb reprocessed the 5' RACE reads with MiXCR, giving one entry per CDR3 protein. The data hold roughly 250,000 distinct CDR3 sequences, with around 15% observed a single time. Sequencing input: memory (CD45RO+) T cells sorted from blood. The source of these receptors is a woman aged 18-29 years in good health.

The chain is built from TRBV12-3 or TRBV12-4 and TRBJ2-7; possibly TRBD2 for D (7 bases). With 9 bases removed from V and 7 bases from J, the gap between germline ends came to 19 bases. The CDR3 loop spans 13 amino acids. As DNA, the CDR3 is TGTGCCAGTTCAGAGGGGGGGGGAAAAGAGCAGTACTTC. It encodes CASSEGGGKEQYF.

There are a few counts of this clonotype. The CDR3 DNA sequence: TGTGCCAGCAGCCTACAGTTCCCAGGGGTGGGTGAGCAGTTCTTC. Encoded protein: CASSLQFPGVGEQFF. The rearrangement uses TRBV7-2 and TRBJ2-1, with D maybe TRBD1 (6 bases). Trimming shortened V by 5 bases and J by 9 bases, and 20 bases separated the two germline ends. Germline values: CDR1 SGHTA, CDR2 FQGNSA. The CDR3 runs 15 residues.

This clonotype was counted between two and nine times. The chain couples TRBV4-3 to TRBJ2-1, with 15 nucleotides matching TRBD2. The V segment lost 3 bases and the J segment 8 bases; nucleotides outside the gene matches: 5. This CDR3 contains 16 residues. Germline loops: CDR1 LGHNA, CDR2 YSLEER. CDR3 sequence (DNA): TGCGCCAGCAGCCAGGGACTAGCGGGAGGTTTATATGAGCAGTTCTTC. Translating it yields CASSQGLAGGLYEQFF.

This clonotype was detected ten times or more. The chain is built from TRBV3-1 and TRBJ2-7; D tentatively fits TRBD1 or TRBD2 (6 bases each). The CDR3 has 15 amino acids. V was trimmed by 3 bases and J by 0 bases, leaving 12 bases between them. Germline V gene data show CDR1 as LGHDT and CDR2 as YNNKEL (reference sequence). DNA of the CDR3: TGTGCCAGCAGCCATGGGGGGCGGACCTCCTACGAGCAGTACTTC. The encoded protein is CASSHGGRTSYEQYF.

The chain employs TRBV12-3 or TRBV12-4 and TRBJ2-1, with D possibly being TRBD2 (7 bases). V shed 6 bases and J shed 5 bases, with 17 bases lying between them. The CDR3 is 15 amino acids. The CDR3 DNA follows: TGTGCCAGCAGACCTCTCGCGGGGGCGCACAATGAGCAGTTCTTC. This translates into CASRPLAGAHNEQFF.

J is TRBJ2-3 and V is TRBV30, with D maybe TRBD2 (6 bases). The V end was cut by 4 bases, the J end by 2 bases, with 13 bases between. The CDR3 has 14 residues. The germline CDR1 and CDR2 sequences are GTSNPN and SVGIG (reference sequence). The CDR3 loop reads CAWIGGSNTDTQYF. In DNA form, the CDR3 reads TGTGCCTGGATTGGGGGGTCAAACACAGATACGCAGTATTTT.

J is TRBJ2-6 and V is TRBV29-1, with D tentatively TRBD1 or TRBD2 (5 bases each). The V gene's germline CDR1 is SQVTM and CDR2 ANQGSEA. V dropped 1 base and J dropped 3 bases, with 7 bases sitting between them. The CDR3 is 14 amino acids. This chain's CDR3 is CSVEGGFGANVLTF. The CDR3 DNA reads TGCAGCGTTGAAGGGGGGTTTGGGGCCAACGTCCTGACTTTC.

The chain links TRBV11-2 to TRBJ2-3; 10 nucleotides agree with TRBD2. CDR1 and CDR2 (germline): SGHAT, FQNNGV. The trim removed 1 base at V and 3 bases at J, leaving 4 bases unmatched. CDR3 size: 16 residues. CDR3 nucleotides: TGTGCCAGCAGCTTAGTCCTAGCGGGAGAAACAGATACGCAGTATTTT. Amino acids: CASSLVLAGETDTQYF.

This clonotype was counted ten times or more. The rearrangement uses TRBV10-3 and TRBJ2-1; 7 bases are a match to TRBD2. With V trimmed by 5 bases and J by 5 bases, 6 bases remained unmatched. The germline gives CDR1 ENHRY, CDR2 SYGVKD. This CDR3 region has 14 residues. Written as DNA, the CDR3 is TGTGCCATCAGTACGGGGGGTTCGGACAATGAGCAGTTCTTC. This codes for CAISTGGSDNEQFF.

This clonotype was seen only a few times. The CDR3 DNA sequence: TGCAGCGTCCAAAAGACTAGCGGGGCCCGGGGGGAGCAGTTCTTC. Protein sequence: CSVQKTSGARGEQFF. V is TRBV29-1 and J is TRBJ2-1; 11 positions agree with TRBD2. Germline CDR1 reads SQVTM; CDR2 reads ANQGSEA. J was trimmed by 10 bases and V by 6 bases; bases with no gene match: 14. This CDR3 comprises 15 residues.

This clonotype has just a few counts. J is TRBJ1-1 and V is TRBV12-3 or TRBV12-4; TRBD1 is a possible D gene (5 bases). There are 14 residues in the CDR3. With 2 bases removed from V and 1 base from J, the gap between germline ends came to 8 bases. The CDR3 nucleotides are TGTGCCAGCAGTTTAAAGGGGCCGAACACTGAAGCTTTCTTT. Protein sequence: CASSLKGPNTEAFF.